One sample yielded the 20 T cell receptor beta chains listed below, sequenced in a study of T cells in women clearing cervical HPV infection. Using immunoSEQ multiplex PCR, the repertoire was profiled, and TCRdb retains in-frame clones only, with some absent. The table for this sample gives about 36,000 clones. Sequences were obtained from blood buffy coat. The receptor set was obtained from a woman aged 18-70 years with a cervical HPV16 infection that either progressed to CIN3+ or cleared (not recorded which).

The CDR3: CASSERGHYEQYF. Incomplete CDR3 DNA: TGTGCCAGCAGTGAAAGAGGTCATTACGAG. The chain links TRBV2 to TRBJ2-7; D is unresolved. The read finishes 3 residues shy of the CDR3 end, and the germline J gene is used to complete it. In germline, CDR1 is SNHLY, CDR2 FYNNEI. This CDR3 has 13 amino acids. V lost 2 bases, J lost 4 bases, and 9 bases lay in between. Together with reference TRBV2 and TRBJ2-7, the CDR3 gives the full variable domain: EPEVTQTPSHQVTQMGQEVILRCVPISNHLYFYWYRQILGQKVEFLVSFYNNEISEKSEIFDDQFSVERPDGSNFTLKIRSTKLEDSAMYFCASSERGHYEQYFGPGTRLTVT.

Of note for this clone: Read sequence stops 3 residues before the CDR3 end, and the germline J gene provides the missing end. The V and J genes are TRBV24-1 and TRBJ2-5; tentatively, D is TRBD1 or TRBD2 (7 bases each). This CDR3 has 14 residues. Looked up from germline, CDR1 is KGHDR and CDR2 is SFDVKD. Trimming cost V 5 bases and J 5 bases, with 14 bases left between them. The CDR3 sequence is CATSAGGGVETQYF. The CDR3 bases that were read are TGTGCCACCAGTGCAGGGGGAGGGGTGGAGACC.

Remarks on this clone: The read gets to within 3 residues of the CDR3 end, and the germline J gene fills in the rest. V usage is TRBV18 and J usage is TRBJ1-1; D uncertain. The germline V gene has CDR1 KGHSH and CDR2 LQKENI. This CDR3 is built from 13 residues. The V end lost 2 bases, the J end lost 5 bases, and 9 bases lay between the germline ends. The CDR3 sequence: CASSPGAGTEAFF. CDR3 bases read: TGTGCCAGCTCACCAGGAGCGGGGACTGAA.

Note on this clone: The CDR3 end falls 3 residues outside the read, so it is completed with the germline J gene. The V gene is TRBV11-2, the J gene TRBJ2-7; no reliable D call. The CDR3 totals 13 residues. Trimming pared 6 bases from V and 1 base from J, leaving 10 bases between. In germline, CDR1 is SGHAT, CDR2 FQNNGV. The sequenced CDR3 bases are TGTGCCAGCAGTCTCCTTTCTTCCTACGAG. Translation: CASSLLSSYE. The whole CDR3 is CASSLLSSYEQYF.

CDR3 loop: CASSQTGVSYEQYF. Partial CDR3 DNA: TGTGCCAGCAGCCAGACAGGGGTCTCCTACGAG. This chain connects TRBV5-4 to TRBJ2-7, with TRBD1 identical over 8 bases. The CDR3 end is not reached by the read, which stops 3 residues before it; the germline J gene fills it in. This CDR3 is built from 14 residues. The J segment lost 0 bases and the V segment lost 4 bases, leaving 3 bases of the junction unmatched. Germline V gives CDR1 SGHNT, CDR2 YYREEE (reference sequence).

As to this clone: The sequence runs out 3 residues before the end of the CDR3; the remainder is reconstructed from the germline J gene. The chain recombines TRBV7-9 with TRBJ1-1; no clear D gene. V lost 1 base, J lost 1 base, and 10 bases lay in between. This CDR3 contains 15 residues. Germline CDR1 is SEHNR and CDR2 is FQNEAQ (reference sequence). CDR3 sequence reads: CASSLVGGGNTEAFF. The covered CDR3 bases are TGTGCCAGCAGCTTAGTCGGCGGCGGGAACACTGAA.

A word on this clone: The read gets to within 3 residues of the CDR3 end, and the germline J gene fills in the rest. This rearrangement joins TRBV7-6 to TRBJ2-5, with 8 bases aligning to TRBD1. This CDR3 contains 15 residues. V shed 7 bases, J shed 1 base, and the junction held 8 bases outside the gene matches. Germline CDR1 is SGHVS and CDR2 is FNYEAQ. The covered CDR3 bases are TGTGCCAGCAACGACAGGGGTTATTTCCAAGAGACC. Residues: CASNDRGYFQET. The CDR3, in full, reads CASNDRGYFQETQYF.

A remark on this clone: Sequencing ends 3 residues short of the CDR3 end; the germline J gene provides the rest. The rearrangement uses TRBV18 and TRBJ2-7; D remains unclear. The CDR3 has 12 residues. The germline V gene has CDR1 KGHSH and CDR2 LQKENI. V lost 8 bases and J 1 base, leaving 9 bases between the germline ends. Partial CDR3 DNA: TGTGCCAGCGCGCCATCGTCCTACGAG. Protein: CASAPSSYE. The entire CDR3 reads CASAPSSYEQYF.

Regarding this clone: The read halts 3 residues ahead of the CDR3 end, with the missing end drawn from the germline J gene. The J gene is TRBJ2-3, the V gene TRBV6-1, with D unclear. In germline, CDR1 is MNHNS, CDR2 SASEGT. The V gene lost 1 base and the J gene lost 0 bases, with 5 bases spanning the gap. CDR3 length equals 14 residues. This CDR3 is CASSEDGSTDTQYF. The sequenced part of the CDR3 DNA is TGTGCCAGCAGTGAAGACGGGAGCACAGATACG.

To note about this clone: From the germline J gene comes the end of the CDR3, since the read stops 3 residues before it. The V and J genes are TRBV6-2 or TRBV6-3 and TRBJ2-4, with 12 bases identical to TRBD2. V gave up 6 bases and J gave up 0 bases; unmatched junction bases: 6. The CDR3 extends over 17 amino acids. The germline V gene encodes CDR1 MNHEY and CDR2 SVGEGT. CDR3 region: CASRLAGGVVAKNIQYF. CDR3 bases read: TGTGCCAGCAGACTAGCGGGAGGCGTGGTAGCCAAAAACATT.

A remark on this clone: The read finishes 3 residues shy of the CDR3 end, and the germline J gene is used to complete it. The chain has TRBV20-1 and TRBJ2-4, with 7 bases that match TRBD2. With V trimmed by 5 bases and J by 8 bases, 6 bases remained unmatched. CDR3 length: 12 residues. Germline V lookup: CDR1 DFQATT, CDR2 SNEGSKA (reference sequence). Here the CDR3 reads CSAETSRDIQYF. Partial CDR3 DNA: TGCAGTGCTGAGACTAGCCGGGACATT.

Points on this clone: From the germline J gene comes the end of the CDR3, since the read stops 3 residues before it. The genes are TRBV6-1 and TRBJ1-2; 7 nucleotides agree with TRBD1. The V gene end was trimmed by 1 base and the J gene end by 0 bases; junction bases not matched to a gene: 2. The CDR3 contains 15 residues. Germline V gene lookup returns CDR1 MNHNS and CDR2 SASEGT. The CDR3 reads CASSEEGAANYGYTF. CDR3 bases read: TGTGCCAGCAGTGAAGAGGGGGCTGCTAACTATGGC.

Worth noting for this clone: The CDR3 extends 3 residues past the end of the read, so its final part is completed from the germline J gene. The chain has TRBV5-1 and TRBJ2-2; TRBD1 aligns across 12 bases. Germline lookup yields CDR1 SGHRS and CDR2 YFSETQ. This CDR3 region has 18 residues. V gave up 0 bases and J gave up 4 bases; unmatched junction bases: 7. CDR3 in amino acids: CASSLAGQGAAGTGELFF. Partial CDR3 DNA: TGCGCCAGCAGCTTGGCGGGACAGGGGGCCGCGGGCACCGGGGAG.

Remarks on this clone: The read gets to within 3 residues of the CDR3 end, and the germline J gene fills in the rest. This chain links TRBV5-6 with TRBJ1-4; D perhaps matches TRBD1 (5 bases). CDR3 length: 15 residues. Germline V gene sequence: CDR1 SGHDT, CDR2 YYEEEE. The V end was cut by 0 bases, the J end by 7 bases, with 13 bases between. CDR3 residues: CASSLAPGQGEKLFF. Partial CDR3 DNA: TGTGCCAGCAGCTTGGCCCCGGGTCAGGGTGAAAAA.

In regard to this clone: The CDR3 end falls 3 residues outside the read, so it is completed with the germline J gene. V is TRBV7-9 and J is TRBJ2-7; D gene unclear. This CDR3 has 14 residues. Germline CDR1 reads SEHNR; CDR2 reads FQNEAQ (reference sequence). V lost 1 base and J 6 bases, leaving 13 bases between the germline ends. Incomplete CDR3 DNA: TGTGCCAGCAGCTTAGGAGGCCACAAAGGCGAG. Its protein product is CASSLGGHKGE. The CDR3 in full is CASSLGGHKGEQYF.

Turning to this clone: Sequencing ends 3 residues short of the CDR3 end; the germline J gene provides the rest. The chain employs TRBV7-1 and TRBJ2-7, with 10 bases lining up with TRBD2. TRBV7-1 is treated as an ORF (open reading frame) with a function not yet certain. The CDR3 spans 20 residues. Unmatched junction bases numbered 24, after V lost 7 bases and J lost 3 bases. The CDR3 protein is CASTSHPQREGQGLFYEQYF. The part of the CDR3 DNA that was read is TGTGCCAGCACCTCCCATCCCCAGCGGGAGGGCCAGGGATTGTTCTACGAG.

In the case of this clone: The read ends 3 residues shy of where the CDR3 ends; the end is completed using the germline J gene. V and J are TRBV7-9 and TRBJ2-7; 10 bases agree with TRBD1. Germline values: CDR1 SEHNR, CDR2 FQNEAQ (reference sequence). CDR3 length equals 14 residues. The V gene end was trimmed by 3 bases and the J gene end by 5 bases; junction bases not matched to a gene: 4. CDR3 amino acids: CASSFGTGEDEQYF. Incomplete CDR3 DNA: TGTGCCAGCAGCTTCGGGACAGGGGAGGACGAG.

Worth noting for this clone: The CDR3 is cut off 3 residues early in the read; its end comes from the germline J gene. The chain links TRBV7-9 to TRBJ1-5; maybe TRBD1 (6 bases). Germline lookup yields CDR1 SEHNR and CDR2 FQNEAQ (reference sequence). Trimming removed 4 bases from V and 7 bases from J, with 17 bases in between. The CDR3 is made up of 15 amino acids. CDR3 residues: CASSSGTLSRQPQHF. CDR3 bases read: TGTGCCAGCAGCTCGGGGACATTGTCGCGGCAGCCC.

Turning to this clone: The read gets to within 3 residues of the CDR3 end, and the germline J gene fills in the rest. The chain is built from TRBV2 and TRBJ1-4, with 7 positions matching TRBD1. The length of the CDR3 is 15 residues. CDR1 is SNHLY and CDR2 is FYNNEI in the germline V gene. V was clipped by 4 bases and J by 3 bases; unmatched bases: 5. CDR3 bases read: TGTGCCAGCAGTGCCACAGGGGCGGCTAATGAAAAA. It is translated as CASSATGAANEK. The entire CDR3 reads CASSATGAANEKLFF.

Note on this clone: The read gets to within 3 residues of the CDR3 end, and the germline J gene fills in the rest. The chain combines TRBV14 with TRBJ2-3; perhaps TRBD1 as D (6 bases). The CDR3 is 17 amino acids. Germline loops: CDR1 SGHDN, CDR2 FVKESK. Trimming removed 1 base from V and 1 base from J, with 15 bases in between. Incomplete CDR3 DNA: TGTGCCAGCAGCCAAGGAGTTGGACAGCGGCGCACAGATACG. Translation gives CASSQGVGQRRTDT. Given in full, the CDR3 is CASSQGVGQRRTDTQYF.